The clone carrying this TCR beta chain was counted at least ten times. Its antigen is unidentified. The sample originates from a study of identical twins. Study-level findings and limits: Potential partial confounding of zero-insertion analyses by invariant MAIT and iNKT cells was noted. Models, which agreed with sharing between unrelated individuals, nonetheless underestimated the out-of-frame TCR alpha sharing seen in monozygotic twins. An excess of low generation probability was shown by twin-shared out-of-frame alpha sequences.

One entry per CDR3 protein, called by TCRdb with MiXCR from the 5' RACE reads. The sample consists of 450,000 or so distinct CDR3 sequences, approximately 15% of them appearing once. The same sample was also studied in work on yellow fever vaccine responses in identical twins. That work contributes: Vaccine-induced T cell responses in twins were reportedly observed to appear partly convergent, partly personalized.

The origin of this receptor is a woman between 18 and 30 years old in good health. Material for sequencing was CD4+ T cells sorted from blood.

Here the CDR3 DNA reads TGCAGCGTTGTATTCCCAGGGGTCTACGAGCAGTACTTC. Translation gives CSVVFPGVYEQYF. The rearrangement joins TRBV29-1 to TRBJ2-7, with D possibly TRBD1 on 6 matching bases. CDR3 length equals 13 residues. The V end was cut by 4 bases, the J end by 3 bases, with 13 bases between. The germline CDR1 and CDR2 sequences are SQVTM and ANQGSEA.